This TCR beta chain was captured by sequencing in a study of CD8 T cells in ankylosing spondylitis. Study-wide results and caveats: Among TCR beta sequences, a motif of eight or nine highly homologous variants appeared characteristic of ankylosing spondylitis blood.

The CDR3 is 16 amino acids. Germline CDR1 is SGHRS and CDR2 is YFSETQ. The V and J ends lost 0 bases and 3 bases, in that order; junction bases with no gene match: 8. TCRdb called the 5' RACE reads again in MiXCR, with one record for every CDR3 protein. The sample consists of about 440,000 distinct CDR3 sequences, roughly 18% of them appearing once. With regard to this clonotype: Its matching antigen is unknown.

The J gene is TRBJ1-2, the V gene TRBV5-1, with 7 bases identical to TRBD1. The origin of this receptor is a male donor with ankylosing spondylitis. Sequenced sample: blood, either unsorted or a sorted T cell fraction (not recorded which). CDR3 sequence (DNA): TGCGCCAGCAGCTTGGTTCTGACAGGGATCGACTATGGCTACACCTTC. Translation: CASSLVLTGIDYGYTF.